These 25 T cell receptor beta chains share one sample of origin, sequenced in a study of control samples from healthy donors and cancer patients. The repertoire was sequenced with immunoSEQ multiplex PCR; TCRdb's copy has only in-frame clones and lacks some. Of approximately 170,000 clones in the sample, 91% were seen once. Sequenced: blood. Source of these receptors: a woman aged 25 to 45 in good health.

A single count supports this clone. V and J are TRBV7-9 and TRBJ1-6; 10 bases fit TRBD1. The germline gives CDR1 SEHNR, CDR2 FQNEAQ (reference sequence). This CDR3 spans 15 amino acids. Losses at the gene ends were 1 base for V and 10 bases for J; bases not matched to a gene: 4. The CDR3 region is CASSLGGQGGSPLHF. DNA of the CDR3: TGTGCCAGCAGCTTAGGCGGACAGGGGGGATCACCCCTCCACTTT.

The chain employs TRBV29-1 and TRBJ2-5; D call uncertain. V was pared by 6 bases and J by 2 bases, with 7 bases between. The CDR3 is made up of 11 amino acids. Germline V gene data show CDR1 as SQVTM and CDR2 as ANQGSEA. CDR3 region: CSVAAQETQYF. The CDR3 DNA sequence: TGCAGCGTCGCCGCGCAAGAGACCCAGTACTTC. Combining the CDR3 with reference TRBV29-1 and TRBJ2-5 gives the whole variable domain SAVISQKPSRDICQRGTSLTIQCQVDSQVTMMFWYRQQPGQSLTLIATANQGSEATYESGFVIDKFPISRPNLTFSTLTVSNMSPEDSSIYLCSVAAQETQYFGPGTRLLVL.

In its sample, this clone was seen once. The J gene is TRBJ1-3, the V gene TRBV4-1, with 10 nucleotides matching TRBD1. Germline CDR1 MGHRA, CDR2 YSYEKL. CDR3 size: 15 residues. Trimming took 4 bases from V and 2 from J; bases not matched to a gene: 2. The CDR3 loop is CASSRDRGTGNTIYF. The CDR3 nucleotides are TGCGCCAGCAGCCGGGACAGGGGTACTGGAAACACCATATATTTT.

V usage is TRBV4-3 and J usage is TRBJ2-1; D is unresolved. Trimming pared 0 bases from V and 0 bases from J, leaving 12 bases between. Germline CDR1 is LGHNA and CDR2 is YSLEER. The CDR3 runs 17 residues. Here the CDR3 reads CASSQDKRPPSYNEQFF. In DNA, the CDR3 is TGCGCCAGCAGCCAAGATAAAAGACCACCCTCCTACAATGAGCAGTTCTTC.

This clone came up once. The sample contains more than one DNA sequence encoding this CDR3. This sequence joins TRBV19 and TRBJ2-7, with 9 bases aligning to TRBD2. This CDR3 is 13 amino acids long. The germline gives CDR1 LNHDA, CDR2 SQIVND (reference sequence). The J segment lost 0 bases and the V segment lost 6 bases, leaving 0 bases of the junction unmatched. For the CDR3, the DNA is TGTGCCAGTAGGACTAGCGGCTCCTACGAGCAGTACTTC. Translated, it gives CASRTSGSYEQYF.

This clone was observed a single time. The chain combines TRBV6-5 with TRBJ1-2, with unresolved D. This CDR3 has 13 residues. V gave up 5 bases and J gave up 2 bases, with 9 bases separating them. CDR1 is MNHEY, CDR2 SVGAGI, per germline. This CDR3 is CASSRTGNYGYTF. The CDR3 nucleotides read TGTGCCAGCAGTCGGACCGGGAACTATGGCTACACCTTC.

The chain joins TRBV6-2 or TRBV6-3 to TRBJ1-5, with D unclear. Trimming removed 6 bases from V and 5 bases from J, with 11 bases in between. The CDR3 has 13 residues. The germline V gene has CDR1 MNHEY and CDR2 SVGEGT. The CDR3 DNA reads TGTGCCAGCAGGTACCTCGGGTATCAGCCCCAGCATTTT. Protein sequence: CASRYLGYQPQHF.

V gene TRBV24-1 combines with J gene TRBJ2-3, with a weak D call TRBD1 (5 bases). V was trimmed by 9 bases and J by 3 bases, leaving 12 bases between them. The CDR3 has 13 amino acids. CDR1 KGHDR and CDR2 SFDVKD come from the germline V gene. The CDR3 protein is CATSGHGTDTQYF. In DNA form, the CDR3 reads TGTGCCACCTCCGGACACGGAACAGATACGCAGTATTTT.

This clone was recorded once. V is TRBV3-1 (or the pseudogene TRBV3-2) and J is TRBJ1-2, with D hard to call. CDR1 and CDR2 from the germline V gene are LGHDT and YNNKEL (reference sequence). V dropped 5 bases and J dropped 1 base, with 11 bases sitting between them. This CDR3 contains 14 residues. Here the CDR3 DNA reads TGTGCCAGCAGCATGGCAGGAGATAACTATGGCTACACCTTC. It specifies CASSMAGDNYGYTF.

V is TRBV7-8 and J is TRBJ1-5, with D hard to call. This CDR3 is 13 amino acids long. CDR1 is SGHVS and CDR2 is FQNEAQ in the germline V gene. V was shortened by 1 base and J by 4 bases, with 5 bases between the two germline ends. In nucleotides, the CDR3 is TGTGCCAGCAGCTTAGGCCGAAATCAGCCCCAGCATTTT. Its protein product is CASSLGRNQPQHF.

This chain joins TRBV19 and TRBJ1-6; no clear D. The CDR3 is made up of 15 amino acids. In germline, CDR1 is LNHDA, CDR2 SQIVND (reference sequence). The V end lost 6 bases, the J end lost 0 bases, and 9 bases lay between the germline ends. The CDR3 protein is CASRGGSSYNSPLHF. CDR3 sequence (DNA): TGTGCCAGTAGGGGCGGTAGCTCCTATAATTCACCCCTCCACTTT.

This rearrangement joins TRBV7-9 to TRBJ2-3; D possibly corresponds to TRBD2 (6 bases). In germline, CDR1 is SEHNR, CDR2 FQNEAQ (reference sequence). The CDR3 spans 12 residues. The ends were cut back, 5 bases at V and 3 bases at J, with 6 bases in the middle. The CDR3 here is CASSRETDTQYF. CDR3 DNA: TGTGCCAGCAGCCGGGAGACAGATACGCAGTATTTT.

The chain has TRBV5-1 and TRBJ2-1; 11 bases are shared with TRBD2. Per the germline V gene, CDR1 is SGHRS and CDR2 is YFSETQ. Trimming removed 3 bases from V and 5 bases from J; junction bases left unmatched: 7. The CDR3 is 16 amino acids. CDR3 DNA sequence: TGCGCCAGCAGCTCCTCCGGGACTAGCGGACACAATGAGCAGTTCTTC. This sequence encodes CASSSSGTSGHNEQFF.

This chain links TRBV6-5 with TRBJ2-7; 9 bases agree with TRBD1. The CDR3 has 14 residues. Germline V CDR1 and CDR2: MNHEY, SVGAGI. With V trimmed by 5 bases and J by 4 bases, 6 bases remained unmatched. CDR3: CASSPGTGRYEQYF. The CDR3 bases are TGTGCCAGCAGTCCCGGGACAGGGCGATACGAGCAGTACTTC.

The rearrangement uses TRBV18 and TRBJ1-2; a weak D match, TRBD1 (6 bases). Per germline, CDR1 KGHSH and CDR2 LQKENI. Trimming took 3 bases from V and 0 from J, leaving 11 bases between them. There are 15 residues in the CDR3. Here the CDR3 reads CASSPGHLTNYGYTF. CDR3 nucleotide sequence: TGTGCCAGCTCACCGGGACACCTCACTAACTATGGCTACACCTTC. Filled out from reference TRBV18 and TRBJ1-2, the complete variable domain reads NAGVMQNPRHLVRRRGQEARLRCSPMKGHSHVYWYRQLPEEGLKFMVYLQKENIIDESGMPKERFSAEFPKEGPSILRIQQVVRGDSAAYFCASSPGHLTNYGYTFGSGTRLTVV.

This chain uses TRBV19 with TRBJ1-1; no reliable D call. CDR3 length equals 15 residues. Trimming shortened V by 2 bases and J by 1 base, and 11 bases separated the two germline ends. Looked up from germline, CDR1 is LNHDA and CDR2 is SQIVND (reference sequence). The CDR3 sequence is CASSITPTGNTEAFF. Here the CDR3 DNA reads TGTGCCAGTAGTATAACTCCGACGGGGAACACTGAAGCTTTCTTT.

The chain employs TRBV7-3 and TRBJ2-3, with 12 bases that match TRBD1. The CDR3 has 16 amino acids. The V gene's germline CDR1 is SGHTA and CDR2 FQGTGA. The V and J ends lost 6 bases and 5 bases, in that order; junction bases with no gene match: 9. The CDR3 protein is CASSLAGTGGGDTQYF. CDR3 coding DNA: TGTGCCAGCAGTTTAGCCGGGACAGGGGGCGGAGATACGCAGTATTTT.

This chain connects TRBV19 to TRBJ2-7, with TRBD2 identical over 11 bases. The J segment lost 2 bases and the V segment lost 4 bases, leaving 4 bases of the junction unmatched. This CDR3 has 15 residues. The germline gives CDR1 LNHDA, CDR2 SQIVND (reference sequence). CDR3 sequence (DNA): TGTGCCAGTAGTACCGGACTAGCGGGTCCCTACGAGCAGTACTTC. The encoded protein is CASSTGLAGPYEQYF.

The CDR3 region is CASGLSLAGVDTQYF. The CDR3 nucleotides read TGTGCTAGTGGTTTGAGTCTAGCGGGAGTAGATACGCAGTATTTT. The J gene is TRBJ2-3, the V gene TRBV12-5, with TRBD2 identical over 10 bases. The trim removed 2 bases at V and 5 bases at J, leaving 4 bases unmatched. The CDR3 totals 15 residues. Germline V gene lookup returns CDR1 LGHNT and CDR2 FRNRAP.

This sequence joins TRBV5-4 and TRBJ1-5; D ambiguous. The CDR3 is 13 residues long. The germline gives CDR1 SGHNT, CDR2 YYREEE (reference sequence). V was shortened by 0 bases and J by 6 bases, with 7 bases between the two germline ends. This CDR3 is CASSLGAGQPQHF. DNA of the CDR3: TGTGCCAGCAGCTTGGGTGCAGGTCAGCCCCAGCATTTT.

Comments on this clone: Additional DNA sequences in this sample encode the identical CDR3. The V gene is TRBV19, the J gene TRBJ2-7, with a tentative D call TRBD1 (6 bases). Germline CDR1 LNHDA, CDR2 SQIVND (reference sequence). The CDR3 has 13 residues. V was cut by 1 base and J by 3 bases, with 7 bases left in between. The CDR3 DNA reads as TGTGCCAGTAGTATAGGAGGGGGCTACGAGCAGTACTTC. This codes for CASSIGGGYEQYF.

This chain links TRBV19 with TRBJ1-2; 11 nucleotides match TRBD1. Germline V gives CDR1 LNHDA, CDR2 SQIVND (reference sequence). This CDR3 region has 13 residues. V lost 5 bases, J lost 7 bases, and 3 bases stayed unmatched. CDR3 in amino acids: CASSSGTGGGYTF. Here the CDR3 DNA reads TGTGCCAGTAGTTCTGGGACAGGGGGTGGCTACACCTTC.

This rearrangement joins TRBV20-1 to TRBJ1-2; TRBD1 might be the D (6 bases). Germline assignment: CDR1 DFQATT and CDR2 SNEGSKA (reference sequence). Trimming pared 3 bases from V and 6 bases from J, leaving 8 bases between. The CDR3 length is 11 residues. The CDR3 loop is CSASRGDGYTF. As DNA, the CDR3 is TGCAGTGCTAGCAGGGGTGATGGCTACACCTTC.

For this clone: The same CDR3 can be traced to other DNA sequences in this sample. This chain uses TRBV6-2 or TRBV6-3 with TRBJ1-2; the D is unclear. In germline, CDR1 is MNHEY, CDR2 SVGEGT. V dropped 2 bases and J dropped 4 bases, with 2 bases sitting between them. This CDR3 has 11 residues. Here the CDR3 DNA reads TGTGCCAGCAGTTACGGCTATGGCTACACCTTC. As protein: CASSYGYGYTF.

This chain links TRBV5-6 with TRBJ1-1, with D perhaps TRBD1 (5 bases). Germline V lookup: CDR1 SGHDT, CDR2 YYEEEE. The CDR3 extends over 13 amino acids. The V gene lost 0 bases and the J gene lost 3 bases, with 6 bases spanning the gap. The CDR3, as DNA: TGTGCCAGCAGCTTGGACAGGTACACTGAAGCTTTCTTT. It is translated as CASSLDRYTEAFF.